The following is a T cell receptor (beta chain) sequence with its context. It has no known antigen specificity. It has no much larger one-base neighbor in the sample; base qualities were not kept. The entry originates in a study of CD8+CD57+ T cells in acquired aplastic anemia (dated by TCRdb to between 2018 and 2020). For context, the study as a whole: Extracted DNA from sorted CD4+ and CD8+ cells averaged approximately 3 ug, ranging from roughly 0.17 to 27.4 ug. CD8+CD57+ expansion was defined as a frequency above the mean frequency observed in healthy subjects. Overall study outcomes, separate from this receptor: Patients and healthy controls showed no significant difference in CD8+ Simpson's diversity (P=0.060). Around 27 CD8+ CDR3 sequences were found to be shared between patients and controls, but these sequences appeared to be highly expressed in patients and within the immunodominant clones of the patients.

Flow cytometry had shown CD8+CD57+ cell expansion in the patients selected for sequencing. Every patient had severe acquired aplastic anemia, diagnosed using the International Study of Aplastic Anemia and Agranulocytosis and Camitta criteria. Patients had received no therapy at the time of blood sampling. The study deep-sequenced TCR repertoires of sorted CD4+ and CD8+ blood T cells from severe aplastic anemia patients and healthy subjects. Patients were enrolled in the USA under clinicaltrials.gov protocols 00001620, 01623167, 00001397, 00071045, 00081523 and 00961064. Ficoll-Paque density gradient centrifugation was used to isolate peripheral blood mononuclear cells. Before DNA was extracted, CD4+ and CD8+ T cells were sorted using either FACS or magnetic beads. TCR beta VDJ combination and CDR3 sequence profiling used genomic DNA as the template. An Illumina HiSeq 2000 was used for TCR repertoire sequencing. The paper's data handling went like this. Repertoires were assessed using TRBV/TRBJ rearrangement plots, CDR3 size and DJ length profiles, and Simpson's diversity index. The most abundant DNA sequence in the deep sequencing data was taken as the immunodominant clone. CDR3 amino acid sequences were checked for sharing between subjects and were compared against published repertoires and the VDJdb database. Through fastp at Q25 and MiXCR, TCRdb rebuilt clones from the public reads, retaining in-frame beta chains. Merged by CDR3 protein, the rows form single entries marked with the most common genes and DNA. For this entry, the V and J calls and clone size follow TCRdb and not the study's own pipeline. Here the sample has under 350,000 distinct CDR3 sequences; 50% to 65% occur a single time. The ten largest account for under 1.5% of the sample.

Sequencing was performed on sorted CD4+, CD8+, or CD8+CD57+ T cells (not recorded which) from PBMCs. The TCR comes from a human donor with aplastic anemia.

This receptor carries the CDR3 CSLGSGLNTGELFF. The DNA is as follows: TGCAGCTTGGGGTCCGGACTCAACACCGGGGAGCTGTTTTTT. Rearrangement joined TRBV29-1 to TRBJ2-2; the D segment could be TRBD2, given 5 matching bases. V is pared back by 8 bases and J by 2 bases, with 15 bases lying between the germline termini. The CDR3, cysteine through phenylalanine, is 14 amino acids long. The CDR3 DNA has 42 bases and is translated from base 1. Sequences SQVTM (CDR1) and ANQGSEA (CDR2) are obtained from the germline V gene.